The present T cell receptor (beta chain) was sequenced within a study of shared clonotypes between healthy human individuals. Study-wide findings and caveats: Clonotype sharing across a few donors was observed for roughly 5% of naive CD4 clonotypes. It was only blood that was sampled, and tissue repertoires likely differ.

Deep-level running was used for the assay. This table comes from immunoSEQ multiplex PCR, and its TCRdb copy is limited to in-frame clones, with some not included. The table includes roughly 2 million clones, roughly 95% detected once. Every contributor of samples was a Caucasian grown-up residing in Nashville, Tennessee. Germline V gene sequence: CDR1 MNHNS, CDR2 SASEGT. CDR3 length: 15 residues. V was pared by 4 bases and J by 0 bases, with 12 bases between. Note on this clone: Its antigen is not identified.

The sample consisted of naive CD4+ T cells sorted from blood. Subset of the sample: CD45RA+ positively selected. The clonotype was recovered from a man aged 18 to 35 in good health. The chain recombines TRBV6-1 with TRBJ1-2, with a weak D call TRBD1 (6 bases). In DNA form, the CDR3 reads TGTGCCAGCAGTGTACGGGACAACTCTAACTATGGCTACACCTTC. Translated, it gives CASSVRDNSNYGYTF.